These 18 T cell receptor beta chains were sequenced from one sample in a study of blood T cell repertoires in COVID-19. Clones were sequenced by immunoSEQ multiplex PCR, and TCRdb holds only the in-frame ones, with some missing. The data hold under 350,000 clones, with roughly 90% observed a single time. Sequencing used peripheral blood. These receptors all stem from a man aged 35-49 years with acute or convalescent COVID-19.

CDR3 bases: TGCGCCAGCAGCATAGGGACAGCCTACGAGCAGTACTTC. This translates into CASSIGTAYEQYF. V gene TRBV5-1 combines with J gene TRBJ2-7; 7 nucleotides align to TRBD1. J was trimmed by 2 bases and V by 4 bases; bases with no gene match: 3. CDR3 size: 13 residues. Germline values: CDR1 SGHRS, CDR2 YFSETQ.

The rearrangement uses TRBV4-1 and TRBJ2-7, with D hard to call. This CDR3 is built from 13 residues. V dropped 2 bases and J dropped 6 bases, with 11 bases sitting between them. In germline, CDR1 is MGHRA, CDR2 YSYEKL. DNA of the CDR3: TGCGCCAGCAGCCAACTTATAGGAGTCGAGCAGTACTTC. It codes for CASSQLIGVEQYF.

J is TRBJ2-4 and V is TRBV10-2, with a possible D match to TRBD1 (6 bases). Trimming took 0 bases from V and 1 from J, leaving 16 bases between them. This CDR3 has 18 residues. From germline, CDR1 is WSHSY and CDR2 SAAADI. The CDR3 bases are TGCGCCAGCAGTGAGTCTTTACAGGGATTGGGGGCCAAAAACATTCAGTACTTC. Translated: CASSESLQGLGAKNIQYF.

The V and J genes are TRBV30 and TRBJ1-1; weak D call: TRBD1 (5 bases). Germline values: CDR1 GTSNPN, CDR2 SVGIG (reference sequence). The CDR3 length is 13 residues. Trimming took 0 bases from V and 5 from J, leaving 10 bases between them. The CDR3 nucleotides read TGTGCCTGGAGTGTTGGGGCCGGTACTGAAGCTTTCTTT. Its translation is CAWSVGAGTEAFF.

The DNA for the CDR3 is TGTGCCACCAGTGCCGGACAGGATAATCAGCCCCAGCATTTT. Protein product: CATSAGQDNQPQHF. The chain carries TRBV24-1 and TRBJ1-5, with 7 bases aligning to TRBD1. Germline V gene data show CDR1 as KGHDR and CDR2 as SFDVKD. V lost 5 bases to trimming and J lost 4 bases; unmatched junction nucleotides: 4. There are 14 residues in the CDR3.

The chain employs TRBV2 and TRBJ2-5; 8 nucleotides agree with TRBD1. The CDR3 is 14 residues long. Unmatched junction bases numbered 4, after V lost 3 bases and J lost 4 bases. CDR1 and CDR2 from the germline V gene are SNHLY and FYNNEI. CDR3 sequence reads: CASSERQGSETQYF. CDR3 in DNA: TGTGCCAGCAGTGAGAGACAGGGGTCAGAGACCCAGTACTTC.

The chain combines TRBV30 with TRBJ1-4; 8 positions agree with TRBD1. The CDR3 is 15 amino acids. Germline lookup yields CDR1 GTSNPN and CDR2 SVGIG (reference sequence). Germline trimming cut 2 bases from V and 5 bases from J; bases unmatched to any gene: 7. Written as DNA, the CDR3 is TGTGCCTGGAGTCGGATCGGACAGGGAAATGAAAAACTGTTTTTT. This translates into CAWSRIGQGNEKLFF.

This clone was observed a handful of times. The chain links TRBV5-1 to TRBJ2-2; a possible D gene is TRBD1 (6 bases). Trimming removed 4 bases from V and 6 bases from J, with 22 bases in between. The CDR3 is 17 amino acids. CDR1 is SGHRS, CDR2 YFSETQ, per germline. The CDR3 protein is CASSKESWTVGAGELFF. The CDR3 DNA reads TGCGCCAGCAGCAAGGAAAGCTGGACAGTAGGAGCCGGGGAGCTGTTTTTT.

CDR3 loop: CAGTGTGGLDTEAFF. The CDR3 DNA follows: TGTGCCGGAACTGGGACAGGGGGCTTGGACACTGAAGCTTTCTTT. This rearrangement joins TRBV2 to TRBJ1-1; TRBD1 matches at 12 bases. The germline gives CDR1 SNHLY, CDR2 FYNNEI. This CDR3 spans 15 amino acids. With V trimmed by 11 bases and J by 3 bases, 10 bases remained unmatched. The full variable domain, its missing parts supplied by reference TRBV2 and TRBJ1-1, is EPEVTQTPSHQVTQMGQEVILRCVPISNHLYFYWYRQILGQKVEFLVSFYNNEISEKSEIFDDQFSVERPDGSNFTLKIRSTKLEDSAMYFCAGTGTGGLDTEAFFGQGTRLTVV.

The V gene is TRBV30, the J gene TRBJ1-1; D remains ambiguous. From germline, CDR1 is GTSNPN and CDR2 SVGIG (reference sequence). Trimming cost V 0 bases and J 2 bases, with 7 bases left between them. The CDR3 extends over 13 amino acids. Here the CDR3 reads CAWSVSSNTEAFF. For the CDR3, the DNA is TGTGCCTGGAGTGTAAGTAGTAACACTGAAGCTTTCTTT.

This clone is a singleton in its sample. The chain links TRBV11-2 to TRBJ1-1; 11 bases align to TRBD1. V shed 5 bases, J shed 6 bases, and the junction held 8 bases outside the gene matches. The CDR3 sequence is 15 residues long. Germline V gene data show CDR1 as SGHAT and CDR2 as FQNNGV. The CDR3 bases are TGTGCCAGCAGCCCAGGACAGGGGGCGAAGGCTGAAGCTTTCTTT. Translating gives CASSPGQGAKAEAFF.

This clone was seen only once. CDR3 region: CASSQGETGRRTEAFF. CDR3 nucleotide sequence: TGTGCCAGCAGCCAAGGGGAGACGGGGAGAAGGACTGAAGCTTTCTTT. The gene calls are TRBV4-2 and TRBJ1-1, with D uncertain. The V gene lost 1 base and the J gene lost 5 bases, with 17 bases spanning the gap. Germline V gene lookup returns CDR1 LGHNA and CDR2 YNFKEQ. This CDR3 spans 16 amino acids.

This clone was observed a single time. V is TRBV24-1 and J is TRBJ1-1, with TRBD1 matching 7 bases. This CDR3 spans 13 amino acids. CDR1 is KGHDR and CDR2 is SFDVKD in the germline V gene. The ends lost 9 bases at V and 8 bases at J; junction bases unmatched: 11. The CDR3 DNA reads as TGTGCCACCTTAGGTGGGCCGGGACAGGAAGCTTTCTTT. Translated: CATLGGPGQEAFF.

V gene TRBV5-6 combines with J gene TRBJ1-1; D call uncertain. Germline CDR1 is SGHDT and CDR2 is YYEEEE. Trimming took 2 bases from V and 4 from J, leaving 12 bases between them. The CDR3 is 14 residues long. Written as DNA, the CDR3 is TGTGCCAGCAGCTTTAACAGCATAGGCACTGAAGCTTTCTTT. Residues: CASSFNSIGTEAFF. Using reference TRBV5-6 and TRBJ1-1 for the parts outside the CDR3, the full variable domain is DAGVTQSPTHLIKTRGQQVTLRCSPKSGHDTVSWYQQALGQGPQFIFQYYEEEERQRGNFPDRFSGHQFPNYSSELNVNALLLGDSALYLCASSFNSIGTEAFFGQGTRLTVV.

The CDR3 DNA reads TGTGCCTGGAGTATACAGGGGGGTAGTAGTCAGCCCCAGCATTTT. Translated, it gives CAWSIQGGSSQPQHF. The chain has TRBV30 and TRBJ1-5; 8 positions agree with TRBD1. The CDR3 runs 15 residues. Germline V lookup: CDR1 GTSNPN, CDR2 SVGIG (reference sequence). Trimming at V came to 2 bases and at J to 6 bases, leaving 9 bases not matched to a gene.

This sequence joins TRBV5-1 and TRBJ2-7, with 11 bases identical to TRBD1. CDR1 and CDR2 (germline): SGHRS, YFSETQ. J gave up 3 bases and V 4 bases, and 3 bases lay outside the gene matches. The CDR3 consists of 14 residues. The CDR3 DNA reads TGCGCCAGCAGCCGGGACAGGGGGTTCTACGAGCAGTACTTC. Amino acids: CASSRDRGFYEQYF.

V usage is TRBV14 and J usage is TRBJ1-2, with unresolved D. CDR1 and CDR2 (germline): SGHDN, FVKESK. V lost 1 base and J 4 bases, leaving 10 bases between the germline ends. The CDR3 totals 14 residues. In DNA, the CDR3 is TGTGCCAGCAGCCAAGTGAAGGCGGCCTATGGCTACACCTTC. This codes for CASSQVKAAYGYTF.

Comment on this clone: Other DNA sequences in this sample translate to the same CDR3. The chain uses TRBV6-4 and TRBJ1-2; 9 bases fit TRBD1. Germline V CDR1 and CDR2: MRHNA, SNTAGT. CDR3 length: 14 residues. The V and J ends lost 2 bases and 6 bases, in that order; junction bases with no gene match: 4. The chain's CDR3 is CASSDPGQGHGYTF. In DNA form, the CDR3 reads TGTGCCAGCAGTGACCCTGGACAGGGGCATGGCTACACCTTC.